This T cell receptor (beta chain) was sequenced during a study of beta chain features in type 1 diabetes. Turning to the study itself: The samples had more than 95 million sorted cells examined in all.

Findings of the study overall: In all four CD4+ subsets, TCRB CDR3 length was significantly, moderately reduced in type 1 diabetes. In comparison with healthy donors, patients had naive, central memory and Treg TCRB repertoires that appeared more similar.

This clone was detected a few times. Its specificity is not known. Distinct nucleotide sequences in the sample also encode this CDR3. This CDR3 spans 16 amino acids. CDR1 and CDR2 from the germline V gene are MNHEY and SVGAGI. V dropped 4 bases and J dropped 0 bases, with 14 bases sitting between them. Sequenced material consisted of expressed TCRB transcripts (all of the isolated RNA was reverse transcribed). Generated by immunoSEQ multiplex PCR, the TCRdb table keeps only in-frame clones and is missing some. The profile shows hundreds of thousands of clones, roughly 13% of them singletons. Sequenced input: naive CD4+ T cells from blood. The chain combines TRBV6-5 with TRBJ2-3; tentatively, D is TRBD1 or TRBD2 (5 bases each). This clonotype originated in a man younger than 35 with type 1 diabetes. Here the CDR3 reads CASSSGRTPSTDTQYF. CDR3 in DNA: TGTGCCAGCAGTTCGGGACGGACCCCTAGCACAGATACGCAGTATTTT.